This T cell receptor (beta chain) was captured in a study of cytomegalovirus exposure and HLA in healthy donors. The CDR3 spans 13 residues. In germline, CDR1 is MNHEY, CDR2 SVGAGI. The V and J ends lost 0 bases and 6 bases respectively, with 8 bases between them. PCR was performed using 60 Vbeta and 13 Jbeta primers. Here immunoSEQ multiplex PCR was the method, and the copy in TCRdb shows in-frame clones only, minus some. This table holds 95,000 to 150,000 clones. The study, taken as a whole, reports: A few chains tied to CMV proved CMV antigen-specific in vitro.

A word on this clone: Its matching antigen is unknown.

The genes are TRBV6-5 and TRBJ1-1; D is uncertain. The TCR was taken from a young man in good health and CMV-seronegative. The sequencing sample was made of PBMCs. The CDR3 sequence is CASSYSNRAEAFF. The CDR3 region has the DNA TGTGCCAGCAGTTACTCGAATCGGGCTGAAGCTTTCTTT.